Below, 2 T cell receptor beta chains from the same sample are listed, as sequenced in a study of siplizumab effects on memory and regulatory T cells. Only in-frame clones appear in the TCRdb table, and some are missing; sequencing was by immunoSEQ multiplex PCR. The table records around 7,000 clones, 65% to 70% of them present only once. Material for sequencing was effector memory CD8+ T cells sorted from blood. Regarding subset: unstimulated CD8+ effector memory T cells. The receptors derive from a human donor in good health.

The J gene is TRBJ1-1, the V gene TRBV7-6, with D unclear. Between the trimmed V and J ends, which lost 5 bases and 4 bases, there was a span of 11 bases. Germline CDR1 and CDR2: SGHVS and FNYEAQ. The CDR3 covers 13 residues. CDR3 sequence reads: CASSHGKATEAFF. The CDR3 region has the DNA TGTGCCAGCAGCCACGGGAAGGCCACTGAAGCTTTCTTT.

This sequence joins TRBV7-6 and TRBJ1-5; the D gene is possibly TRBD1 (6 bases). There are 15 residues in the CDR3. With 0 bases removed from V and 6 bases from J, the gap between germline ends came to 12 bases. CDR1 is SGHVS and CDR2 is FNYEAQ in the germline V gene. The CDR3 bases are TGTGCCAGCAGCTTAGCGACGGGGGGCGGTCAGCCCCAGCATTTT. It codes for CASSLATGGGQPQHF.